One TCR beta chain is described in this entry. This entry belongs to a study of OX40 agonist ivuxolimab in advanced cancers. Libraries were prepared by immunoSEQ multiplex PCR; TCRdb keeps only in-frame clonotypes and omits some of them. The repertoire includes about 48,000 clones, approximately 88% of them detected once, and roughly 56% sits in the top ten. This clonotype was sampled from an adult with an advanced solid tumor such as melanoma, head and neck, liver or kidney cancer. The sequencing here drew on CD4+ or CD8+ T cells sorted from blood, taken in a trial of the OX40 agonist ivuxolimab.

The CDR3 protein is CASSLGPASNEKLFF. Written as DNA, the CDR3 is TGTGCCAGCAGCTTAGGCCCAGCAAGTAATGAAAAACTGTTTTTT. V is TRBV7-9 and J is TRBJ1-4; D gene unclear. Germline CDR1 SEHNR, CDR2 FQNEAQ (reference sequence). V was trimmed by 1 base and J by 4 bases, leaving 10 bases between them. The CDR3 runs to 15 residues.